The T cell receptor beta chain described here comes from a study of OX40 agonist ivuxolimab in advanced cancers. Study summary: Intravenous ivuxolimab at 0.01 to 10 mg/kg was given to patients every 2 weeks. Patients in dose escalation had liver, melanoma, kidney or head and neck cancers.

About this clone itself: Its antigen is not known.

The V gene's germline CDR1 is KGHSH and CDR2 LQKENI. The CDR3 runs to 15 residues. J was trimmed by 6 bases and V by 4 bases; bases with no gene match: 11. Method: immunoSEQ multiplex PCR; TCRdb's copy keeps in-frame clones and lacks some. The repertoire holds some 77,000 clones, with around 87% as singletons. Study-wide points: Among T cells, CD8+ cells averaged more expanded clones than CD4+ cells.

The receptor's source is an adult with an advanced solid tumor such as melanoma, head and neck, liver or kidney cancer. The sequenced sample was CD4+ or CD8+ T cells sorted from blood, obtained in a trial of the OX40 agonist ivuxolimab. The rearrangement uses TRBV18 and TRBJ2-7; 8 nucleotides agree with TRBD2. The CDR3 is CASSLEVGGASEQYF. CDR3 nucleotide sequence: TGTGCCAGCTCACTAGAGGTCGGGGGGGCCTCCGAGCAGTACTTC.